This T cell receptor (beta chain) emerged from a study of cytomegalovirus exposure and HLA in healthy donors. As for the study in general: About 79 million unique TCRs from HLA-typed donors were held in an early data release. Study outcomes and limitations: A later analysis found common viral pathogens apparently linked to several of the most significant clusters.

The PCR contained 60 Vbeta and 13 Jbeta primers. Only in-frame clones appear in the TCRdb table, and some are missing; sequencing was by immunoSEQ multiplex PCR. The sample lists around 120,000 clones; 80% were seen once. On this clone itself: The antigen remains unidentified.

This CDR3 is 15 amino acids long. Germline V gene lookup returns CDR1 SGHVS and CDR2 FQNEAQ. Unmatched junction bases numbered 11, after V lost 5 bases and J lost 5 bases. The sequencing input was PBMCs. The receptor was isolated from a female donor in good health and CMV-seropositive. The chain has TRBV7-8 and TRBJ1-2; 7 bases fit TRBD1. The CDR3 DNA sequence: TGTGCCAGCAGCCTTAACCGGGACAGTCGATATGGCTACACCTTC. It codes for CASSLNRDSRYGYTF.